This T cell receptor (beta chain) appears in the sequencing data of a study of vaccination effects on CD4 cells after COVID-19. Findings of the study overall: Cross-reactivity with common cold coronaviruses was shown by only 1 of 255 vaccine-induced clones in healthy vaccinees.

This CDR3 is built from 17 residues. Looked up from germline, CDR1 is SGHTA and CDR2 is FQGNSA. V lost 5 bases to trimming and J lost 1 base, with 19 bases between them. This clone has a single count. Its target is unknown. ViraFEST used viral peptide pools to expand antigen-specific CD4+ T cells before sequencing. Following a 10-day culture, CD4+ T cells were purified. All vaccine recipients tested negative for nucleocapsid antibodies and had never contracted SARS-CoV-2 infection. Profiled with immunoSEQ multiplex PCR; TCRdb holds only in-frame clones, not every one. The sample has 40,000 to 50,000 clones, approximately 70% seen once; the top ten hold 26%.

The sequence derives from a human donor who received a COVID-19 vaccine. The specimen comprised CD4+ T cells from PBMCs cultured with HCoV-OC43 spike peptides, sampled before COVID-19 vaccination. Subset here: HCoV-OC43 spike overlapping peptide pool stimulation. This chain connects TRBV7-2 to TRBJ2-3; D gene unclear. In nucleotides, the CDR3 is TGTGCCAGCAGCCACCAGAGGCGTAAGGCGGGCACAGATACGCAGTATTTT. This sequence encodes CASSHQRRKAGTDTQYF.